Listed here are 20 T cell receptor beta chains from one sample, sequenced in a study of response to subunit inactivated influenza vaccine. TCRdb re-called the RT-PCR reads through MiXCR, storing one row per CDR3 protein. The repertoire holds about 620,000 distinct CDR3 sequences, about 11% seen once, with 11% in the top ten. The data also belong to a second study, concerning T cells expressing NK-cell markers. That study reports: UMI-tagged 5'RACE template switching yielded the TCR beta cDNA.

The sequencing used PBMCs from blood, collected on the day of vaccination. The receptors stem from a man aged 50-60 years who received an inactivated influenza vaccine.

This clonotype has a count of ten or more. The V gene is TRBV5-1, the J gene TRBJ1-1; possible D gene TRBD1, 6 bases. The CDR3 extends over 17 amino acids. Germline loops: CDR1 SGHRS, CDR2 YFSETQ. Trimming pared 1 base from V and 0 bases from J, leaving 16 bases between. In DNA form, the CDR3 reads TGCGCCAGCAGCTTGAATTGGGGGCGCCGGGTGAACACTGAAGCTTTCTTT. Residues: CASSLNWGRRVNTEAFF.

This clonotype was seen a handful of times. The chain links TRBV20-1 to TRBJ2-5; TRBD1 matches at 11 bases. From germline, CDR1 is DFQATT and CDR2 SNEGSKA (reference sequence). V gave up 5 bases and J gave up 1 base; unmatched junction bases: 3. The CDR3 runs 14 residues. Here the CDR3 reads CSARTGGVQETQYF. The CDR3 DNA sequence: TGCAGTGCTCGGACAGGGGGCGTCCAAGAGACCCAGTACTTC.

The chain links TRBV12-3 or TRBV12-4 to TRBJ2-5; 11 positions match TRBD2. The V and J ends lost 6 bases and 2 bases, in that order; junction bases with no gene match: 5. This CDR3 is 15 amino acids long. The CDR3: CASRTSGGQQETQYF. CDR3 bases: TGTGCCAGCAGAACTAGCGGGGGACAACAAGAGACCCAGTACTTC.

V usage is TRBV27 and J usage is TRBJ2-3, with D perhaps TRBD2 (6 bases). V lost 5 bases, J lost 4 bases, and 16 bases lay in between. Germline V gives CDR1 MNHEY, CDR2 SMNVEV (reference sequence). The CDR3 consists of 15 residues. CDR3 DNA sequence: TGTGCCAGCAGTGCGACCGGGAGTAGCGCAGATACGCAGTATTTT. It yields the protein CASSATGSSADTQYF.

The chain carries TRBV10-2 and TRBJ2-1, with D perhaps matching TRBD2 (7 bases). The CDR3 contains 16 residues. V dropped 3 bases and J dropped 1 base, with 13 bases sitting between them. The germline V gene has CDR1 WSHSY and CDR2 SAAADI. The chain's CDR3 is CASSEGGGISYNEQFF. CDR3 DNA sequence: TGCGCCAGCAGTGAAGGGGGGGGGATATCCTACAATGAGCAGTTCTTC.

The J gene is TRBJ2-1, the V gene TRBV5-1, with no clear D. The germline CDR1 and CDR2 sequences are SGHRS and YFSETQ. V dropped 1 base and J dropped 0 bases, with 14 bases sitting between them. This CDR3 comprises 17 residues. The CDR3 region is CASSLSVLDSSYNEQFF. CDR3 DNA: TGCGCCAGCAGCTTGTCGGTGCTGGATAGCTCCTACAATGAGCAGTTCTTC.

This clonotype was counted only a few times. V usage is TRBV24-1 and J usage is TRBJ2-2, with D tentatively TRBD2 (6 bases). CDR3 length: 16 amino acids. Trimming stripped 7 bases from V and 5 bases from J, with 19 bases between. Germline-derived CDR1 and CDR2 are KGHDR and SFDVKD. This CDR3 reads CATRTGSGRNTGELFF. DNA of the CDR3: TGTGCCACCAGGACCGGGAGTGGTCGGAATACCGGGGAGCTGTTTTTT.

Only a few counts were recorded for this clonotype. This rearrangement joins TRBV2 to TRBJ2-2; 11 nucleotides agree with TRBD2. Germline CDR1 and CDR2: SNHLY and FYNNEI. The CDR3 is 18 amino acids. J was trimmed by 0 bases and V by 4 bases; bases with no gene match: 7. The CDR3 loop reads CASSVSGTSGSNTGELFF. CDR3 sequence (DNA): TGTGCCAGCAGTGTAAGCGGGACTAGCGGATCGAACACCGGGGAGCTGTTTTTT.

The V call is TRBV18, the J call TRBJ2-5; 14 nucleotides match TRBD2. Germline assignment: CDR1 KGHSH and CDR2 LQKENI. The length of the CDR3 is 16 residues. V lost 3 bases to trimming and J lost 3 bases; unmatched junction nucleotides: 3. The CDR3 loop is CASSPPGLAGEETQYF. CDR3 DNA sequence: TGTGCCAGCTCACCGCCGGGACTAGCGGGGGAAGAGACCCAGTACTTC.

V gene TRBV12-3 or TRBV12-4 combines with J gene TRBJ1-4, with 7 bases fitting TRBD1. The CDR3 runs 14 residues. Germline trimming cut 3 bases from V and 10 bases from J; bases unmatched to any gene: 8. The DNA of the CDR3 is TGTGCCAGCAGTTTCCGACAGGGTGGGGGAAAACTGTTTTTT. The encoded protein is CASSFRQGGGKLFF.

The chain carries TRBV7-2 and TRBJ1-3, with D possibly TRBD1 on 5 matching bases. Trimming left V 5 bases short and J 0 bases short, with 11 bases between. CDR1 is SGHTA, CDR2 FQGNSA, per germline. CDR3 size: 15 residues. CDR3 nucleotides: TGTGCCAGCAGCCTGGACATCAGCTCTGGAAACACCATATATTTT. It yields the protein CASSLDISSGNTIYF.

This clonotype was seen at least ten times. V usage is TRBV5-1 and J usage is TRBJ2-3; 7 nucleotides match TRBD2. The CDR3 consists of 14 residues. V was clipped by 1 base and J by 6 bases; unmatched bases: 5. The germline gives CDR1 SGHRS, CDR2 YFSETQ. CDR3 nucleotides: TGCGCCAGCAGCTTGAAGAGCGGGGTCGATACGCAGTATTTT. Its protein is CASSLKSGVDTQYF.

The sample holds a few counts of this clonotype. V usage is TRBV24-1 and J usage is TRBJ2-1; 13 positions match TRBD2. V lost 7 bases to trimming and J lost 8 bases; unmatched junction nucleotides: 4. This CDR3 is 14 amino acids long. Per germline, CDR1 KGHDR and CDR2 SFDVKD. The CDR3: CATRGTSGIYEQFF. CDR3 bases: TGTGCCACCAGGGGGACTAGCGGGATCTATGAGCAGTTCTTC.

This chain joins TRBV4-2 and TRBJ2-1; TRBD2 matches at 12 bases. CDR1 is LGHNA, CDR2 YNFKEQ, per germline. The ends lost 4 bases at V and 12 bases at J; junction bases unmatched: 31. This CDR3 contains 22 residues. The CDR3 here is CASSPGLAGYPGGMSSGGVQFF. CDR3 DNA sequence: TGTGCCAGCAGCCCGGGACTAGCGGGTTATCCTGGGGGTATGTCTAGCGGGGGTGTGCAGTTCTTC.

This clonotype was recorded many times. The chain has TRBV12-3 or TRBV12-4 and TRBJ2-3; D unclear. The V end lost 6 bases, the J end lost 6 bases, and 10 bases lay between the germline ends. The CDR3 is 12 amino acids. This CDR3 reads CASSLFVDTQYF. In DNA form, the CDR3 reads TGTGCCAGCAGCCTATTCGTGGATACGCAGTATTTT.

Many counts were recorded for this clonotype. This sequence joins TRBV2 and TRBJ2-3, with a weak D call TRBD1 (6 bases). CDR3 length: 13 amino acids. V lost 4 bases, J lost 3 bases, and 8 bases lay in between. CDR1 is SNHLY and CDR2 is FYNNEI in the germline V gene. CDR3 DNA: TGTGCCAGCAGTGCTCAGGGGACAGATACGCAGTATTTT. It translates to CASSAQGTDTQYF. Full variable domain (rest looked up from reference TRBV2 and TRBJ2-3): EPEVTQTPSHQVTQMGQEVILRCVPISNHLYFYWYRQILGQKVEFLVSFYNNEISEKSEIFDDQFSVERPDGSNFTLKIRSTKLEDSAMYFCASSAQGTDTQYFGPGTRLTVL.

This clonotype appeared a few times. This chain uses TRBV7-9 with TRBJ2-3, with 10 bases aligning to TRBD2. Germline V gene lookup returns CDR1 SEHNR and CDR2 FQNEAQ (reference sequence). The J segment lost 1 base and the V segment lost 10 bases, leaving 11 bases of the junction unmatched. CDR3 size: 16 residues. The CDR3 reads CATSQGAGGRTDTQYF. DNA for the CDR3: TGTGCCACTAGCCAAGGAGCGGGGGGGCGCACAGATACGCAGTATTTT.

The rearrangement links TRBV5-1 to TRBJ1-1; possibly TRBD1 for D (5 bases). The CDR3 contains 16 residues. V was cut by 0 bases and J by 5 bases, with 17 bases left in between. The V gene's germline CDR1 is SGHRS and CDR2 YFSETQ. CDR3 sequence (DNA): TGCGCCAGCAGCTTGGCTGCCGGGGGAAAAAGGACTGAAGCTTTCTTT. This sequence encodes CASSLAAGGKRTEAFF.

This clonotype appeared a few times. CDR3 region: CAISPNPGLATDTQYF. The CDR3 bases are TGTGCCATCAGCCCGAATCCAGGACTAGCCACAGATACGCAGTATTTT. The chain employs TRBV10-3 and TRBJ2-3, with 8 nucleotides matching TRBD2. After removal of 6 bases from V and 2 bases from J, the junction contained 10 bases not matched to a gene. Germline CDR1 is ENHRY and CDR2 is SYGVKD. The length of the CDR3 is 16 residues.

V gene TRBV9 combines with J gene TRBJ2-3; D might be TRBD2 (6 bases). CDR1 is SGDLS, CDR2 YYNGEE, per germline. The length of the CDR3 is 20 residues. V lost 1 base to trimming and J lost 1 base, with 25 bases between them. CDR3 region: CASSVRPLPLPAGRTDTQYF. DNA for the CDR3: TGTGCCAGCAGCGTAAGGCCCCTTCCCCTACCAGCGGGCCGCACAGATACGCAGTATTTT.